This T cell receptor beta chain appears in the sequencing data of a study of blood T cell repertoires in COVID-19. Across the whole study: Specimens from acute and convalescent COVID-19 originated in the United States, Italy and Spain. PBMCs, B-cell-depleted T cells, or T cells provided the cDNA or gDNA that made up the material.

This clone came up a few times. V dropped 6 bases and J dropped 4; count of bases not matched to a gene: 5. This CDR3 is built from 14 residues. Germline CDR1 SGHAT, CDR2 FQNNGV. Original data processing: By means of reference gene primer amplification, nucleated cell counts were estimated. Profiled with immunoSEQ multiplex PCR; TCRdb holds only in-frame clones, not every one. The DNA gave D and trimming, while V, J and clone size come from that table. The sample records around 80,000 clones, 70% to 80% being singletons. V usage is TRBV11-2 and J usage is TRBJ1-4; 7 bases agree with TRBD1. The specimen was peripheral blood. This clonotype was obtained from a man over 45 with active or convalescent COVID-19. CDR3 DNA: TGTGCCAGCAGAAGGGACAGAAGTAATGAAAAACTGTTTTTT. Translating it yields CASRRDRSNEKLFF.